Listed below are T cell receptor beta chains from one sample, sequenced in a study of blood T cell repertoires in COVID-19. Data came from immunoSEQ multiplex PCR; TCRdb stores just in-frame clones and leaves some out. The sample holds fewer than 250,000 clones, about 87% seen once. Sample: peripheral blood. The receptors stem from a man aged 65 to 79 with acute or convalescent COVID-19. CDR3s include the opening cysteine and the closing phenylalanine or tryptophan. A D gene is named only where the DNA matches it firmly. Clone sizes are given selectively: once, few, many, or a class where the clone is expanded.

CDR3 length	V gene	J gene	clone size	D gene	CDR3 DNA	CDR3 protein
13	TRBV5-1	TRBJ1-5	once	-	TGCGCCAGCAGCTTGGGGCAGAATCAGCCCCAGCATTTT	CASSLGQNQPQHF
16	TRBV5-1	TRBJ1-2	-	TRBD1	TGCGCCAGCAGCTCCGGTGGACAGGGAGGCTCCTATGGCTACACCTTC	CASSSGGQGGSYGYTF
15	TRBV2	TRBJ1-6	-	TRBD1	TGTGCCAGCAGAACCGGGACAGGGGGATATTCACCCCTCCACTTT	CASRTGTGGYSPLHF
14	TRBV18	TRBJ1-1	-	-	TGTGCCAGCTCACCAGGGGCAGGGGACACTGAAGCTTTCTTT	CASSPGAGDTEAFF
15	TRBV5-6	TRBJ1-2	-	TRBD1	TGTGCCAGCAGCTTGAGAGGGACAGGGACTAAAAGCTACACCTTC	CASSLRGTGTKSYTF
18	TRBV18	TRBJ1-5	-	TRBD1	TGTGCCAGCTCACCACTGGAACAGGGGTTACATAGCAATCAGCCCCAGCATTTT	CASSPLEQGLHSNQPQHF
13	TRBV5-1	TRBJ2-7	-	-	TGCGCCAGCAGCCGTACTACAGGGAACGAGCAGTACTTC	CASSRTTGNEQYF
17	TRBV5-1	TRBJ2-1	-	TRBD1	TGCGCCAGCAGCTTGGCCTTATCCGCAGGGGGTTACAATGAGCAGTTCTTC	CASSLALSAGGYNEQFF
13	TRBV4-3	TRBJ1-6	-	-	TGCGCCAGCAGCATACAGGGTAATTCACCCCTCCACTTT	CASSIQGNSPLHF
15	TRBV19	TRBJ1-6	few	TRBD1	TGTGCCAGTAGTGTGCTACAGGGGAATAATTCACCCCTCCACTTT	CASSVLQGNNSPLHF
15	TRBV27	TRBJ1-4	few	TRBD1	TGTGCCAGCCGACGGAAACAGGGGAATAATGAAAAACTGTTTTTT	CASRRKQGNNEKLFF
13	TRBV19	TRBJ1-2	-	TRBD1	TGTGCCAGTAGACTACAGGGGACGTATGGCTACACCTTC	CASRLQGTYGYTF
16	TRBV11-1	TRBJ2-1	-	TRBD2	TGTGCCAGCAGCCTGCGTACTAGCGGGAGTAAGTATGAGCAGTTCTTC	CASSLRTSGSKYEQFF
14	TRBV30	TRBJ1-5	-	-	TGTGCCTGGAGTCCGGGGAGGGAAAATCAGCCCCAGCATTTT	CAWSPGRENQPQHF
15	TRBV5-4	TRBJ2-5	-	TRBD1	TGTGCCAGCAGCCCGCGGACAGGCCCACAAGAGACCCAGTACTTC	CASSPRTGPQETQYF
16	TRBV28	TRBJ2-3	-	-	TGTGCCAGCAGTTCACCGGACGGACCCCGAGGGGATACGCAGTATTTT	CASSSPDGPRGDTQYF
17	TRBV3-1/TRBV3-2	TRBJ2-7	-	TRBD2	TGTGCCAGCAGCCAAGTAGTTGGGACTAGCGGGCAGTACGAGCAGTACTTC	CASSQVVGTSGQYEQYF
18	TRBV4-2	TRBJ2-2	-	TRBD2	TGTGCCAGCAGCCACCTCGTTCGCGAGGGAGGGCCCGCCGGGGAGCTGTTTTTT	CASSHLVREGGPAGELFF
14	TRBV19	TRBJ1-2	-	TRBD1	TGTGCCAGTAGTCCCGGACAGGGTGGCTATGGCTACACCTTC	CASSPGQGGYGYTF
12	TRBV27	TRBJ2-2	-	-	TGTGCCAGCAGTCTTTACACCGGGGAGCTGTTTTTT	CASSLYTGELFF
16	TRBV4-1	TRBJ1-1	once	-	TGCGCCAGCAGCCAAGCCCCTGACAGACCTAACACTGAAGCTTTCTTT	CASSQAPDRPNTEAFF
14	TRBV10-3	TRBJ2-1	once	TRBD1	TGTGCCATCACTTCAGACAGGGTATACAATGAGCAGTTCTTC	CAITSDRVYNEQFF
13	TRBV27	TRBJ1-2	-	-	TGTGCCAGCAGTTTAGGCAATCGGGGGGGCTACACCTTC	CASSLGNRGGYTF
13	TRBV10-3	TRBJ1-1	-	-	TGTGCCATCAGTGAGGGAGTCGTCACTGAAGCTTTCTTT	CAISEGVVTEAFF
17	TRBV28	TRBJ2-4	-	TRBD2	TGTGCCAGCAGAACTGCCGGGACTAGCGGGAAAGTTTACATTCAGTACTTC	CASRTAGTSGKVYIQYF
16	TRBV3-1/TRBV3-2	TRBJ2-3	-	TRBD2	TGTGCCAGCAGCCAGGTTGGGACTAGCGGGAGAGATACGCAGTATTTT	CASSQVGTSGRDTQYF
15	TRBV6-4	TRBJ2-3	-	TRBD2	TGTGCCAGCAGTGAGGCGGGAGGAGGCACAGATACGCAGTATTTT	CASSEAGGGTDTQYF
19	TRBV7-9	TRBJ1-3	-	TRBD1	TGTGCCAGCAGCTTAATTGGGTGGGGACAGGGGAGCTCTGGAAACACCATATATTTT	CASSLIGWGQGSSGNTIYF
14	TRBV5-5	TRBJ1-1	-	-	TGTGCCAGCAGCCTCTTCGGCGGGGGCACTGAAGCTTTCTTT	CASSLFGGGTEAFF
16	TRBV28	TRBJ1-1	-	TRBD1	TGTGCCAGCAGGGCGGGACAGGGGGCGCCGAACACTGAAGCTTTCTTT	CASRAGQGAPNTEAFF
15	TRBV5-1	TRBJ2-2	-	-	TGCGCCAGCAGCTTGGCGCCAGGGTCGGCCGGGGAGCTGTTTTTT	CASSLAPGSAGELFF
14	TRBV25-1	TRBJ1-2	-	TRBD1	TGTGCCAGCAGTGAACTCGGGACAGTGTATGGCTACACCTTC	CASSELGTVYGYTF
17	TRBV4-3	TRBJ2-4	once	-	TGCGCCAGCAGCCAAGATGCTATAGGGGGAAAAAAAAACATTCAGTACTTC	CASSQDAIGGKKNIQYF
14	TRBV29-1	TRBJ2-7	-	TRBD2	TGCAGCGTTGGGGGACTAGCGGGAATCTACGAGCAGTACTTC	CSVGGLAGIYEQYF
15	TRBV2	TRBJ2-1	-	-	TGTGCCAGCAGGGGGGGAGCGGGCTCCTACAATGAGCAGTTCTTC	CASRGGAGSYNEQFF
15	TRBV7-9	TRBJ2-1	-	-	TGTGCCAGCAGCTCGTCCCTTAGCTCCTACAATGAGCAGTTCTTC	CASSSSLSSYNEQFF
16	TRBV19	TRBJ2-7	-	TRBD1	TGTGCCAGTAGTATGGGGCTTGACAGGGGGGTCGGCGAGCAGTACTTC	CASSMGLDRGVGEQYF
19	TRBV18	TRBJ2-2	-	TRBD2	TGTGCCAGCTCACAATTTGGACTAGCGGGACCAACGAACACCGGGGAGCTGTTTTTT	CASSQFGLAGPTNTGELFF
19	TRBV24-1	TRBJ2-2	-	TRBD2	TGTGCCACCAGTGAGCCACTAGCGGGAGGCAATACGAACACCGGGGAGCTGTTTTTT	CATSEPLAGGNTNTGELFF
14	TRBV6-1	TRBJ2-3	-	-	TGTGCCAGCAGTGAAGGGCTTGGAGCGGATACGCAGTATTTT	CASSEGLGADTQYF
15	TRBV28	TRBJ1-2	-	-	TGTGCCAGCAGTTCCCCTCCCTGGGGGCGCTATGGCTACACCTTC	CASSSPPWGRYGYTF
17	TRBV5-6	TRBJ2-7	-	TRBD2	TGTGCCAGCAGCGCCTCTCTCCTAGCGGGGGTTGCCTACGAGCAGTACTTC	CASSASLLAGVAYEQYF
15	TRBV6-6	TRBJ2-4	once	TRBD2	TGTGCCAGCAGTTCCATTAGCGGGAGGGCAAACATTCAGTACTTC	CASSSISGRANIQYF
15	TRBV6-4	TRBJ1-2	once	-	TGTGCCAGCAACCAGGGTCCCCGAGCTAACTATGGCTACACCTTC	CASNQGPRANYGYTF
17	TRBV7-8	TRBJ1-5	once	-	TGTGCCAGCAGCTTAGCGGGCATTGACAGTCGATCTCAGCCCCAGCATTTT	CASSLAGIDSRSQPQHF
15	TRBV27	TRBJ2-3	-	TRBD2	TGTGCCAGCAGTTTAGAGCGGGAGGGCACAGATACGCAGTATTTT	CASSLEREGTDTQYF
16	TRBV5-1	TRBJ2-5	-	-	TGCGCCAGCAGCCTGAAAGCCCGGACAGAGCAAGAGACCCAGTACTTC	CASSLKARTEQETQYF